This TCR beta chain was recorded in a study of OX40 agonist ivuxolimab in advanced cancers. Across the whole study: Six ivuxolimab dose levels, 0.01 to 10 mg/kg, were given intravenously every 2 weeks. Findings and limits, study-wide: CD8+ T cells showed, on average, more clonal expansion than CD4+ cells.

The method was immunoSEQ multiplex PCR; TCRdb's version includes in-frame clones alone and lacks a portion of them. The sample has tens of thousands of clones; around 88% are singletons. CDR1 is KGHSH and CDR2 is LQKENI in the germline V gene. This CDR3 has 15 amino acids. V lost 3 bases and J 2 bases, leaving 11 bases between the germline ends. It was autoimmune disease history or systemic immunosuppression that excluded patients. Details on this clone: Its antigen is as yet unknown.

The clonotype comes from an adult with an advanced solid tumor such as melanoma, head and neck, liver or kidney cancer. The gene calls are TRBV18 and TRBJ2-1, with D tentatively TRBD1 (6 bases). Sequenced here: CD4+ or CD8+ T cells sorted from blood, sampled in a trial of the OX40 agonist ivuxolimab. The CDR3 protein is CASSPRTATYNEQFF. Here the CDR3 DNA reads TGTGCCAGCTCACCCCGGACAGCCACCTACAATGAGCAGTTCTTC.